This T cell receptor beta chain is from a study of vaccination and CD4 T cells after COVID-19. On the study more broadly: Cells received overlapping spike peptides from SARS-CoV-2, HCoV-NL63, HCoV-OC43 and HCoV-229E as stimulation. Cultures serving as controls received a peptide pool (CEFX or HIV-1 Nef) or no peptide.

CD4+ T cells that had been cultured provided DNA sequenced with the Oncomine TCR Beta short-read assay. Cultured CD4+ T cells yielded the extracted genomic DNA. Via MiXCR, TCRdb re-called the PCR reads, giving one row per CDR3 protein. The repertoire holds more than 9,000 distinct CDR3 sequences, 70% to 85% seen once, with around 19% in the top ten. Treatment in this sample: roughly 10-day PBMC culture with coronavirus spike peptide pools or control peptides (ViraFEST assay). Per the germline V gene, CDR1 is KGHSH and CDR2 is LQKENI. CDR3 size: 14 residues. The V gene lost 3 bases and the J gene lost 5 bases, with 14 bases spanning the gap. In the case of this clonotype: As yet, its antigen is unknown.

The sequencing sample was made of CD4+ T cells from blood, cultured in vitro. The sequence was obtained from a human donor who had recovered from COVID-19. This chain joins TRBV18 and TRBJ2-7; the D gene is possibly TRBD1 (5 bases). CDR3 DNA sequence: TGTGCCAGCTCACCCCAGGCCACAGGTGACGAGCAGTACTTC. Translated: CASSPQATGDEQYF. Supplemented by reference TRBV18 and TRBJ2-7, the full variable domain reads NAGVMQNPRHLVRRRGQEARLRCSPMKGHSHVYWYRQLPEEGLKFMVYLQKENIIDESGMPKERFSAEFPKEGPSILRIQQVVRGDSAAYFCASSPQATGDEQYFGPGTRLTVT.